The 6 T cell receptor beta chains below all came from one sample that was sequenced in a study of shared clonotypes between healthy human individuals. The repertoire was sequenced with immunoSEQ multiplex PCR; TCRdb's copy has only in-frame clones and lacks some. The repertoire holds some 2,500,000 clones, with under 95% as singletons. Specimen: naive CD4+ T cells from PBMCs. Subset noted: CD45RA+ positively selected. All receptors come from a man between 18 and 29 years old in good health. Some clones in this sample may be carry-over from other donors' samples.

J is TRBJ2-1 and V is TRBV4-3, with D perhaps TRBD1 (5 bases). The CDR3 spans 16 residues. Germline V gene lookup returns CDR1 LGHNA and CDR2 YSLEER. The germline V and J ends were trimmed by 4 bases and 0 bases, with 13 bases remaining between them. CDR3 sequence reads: CASSLQGFSSYNEQFF. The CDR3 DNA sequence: TGCGCCAGCAGCCTGCAGGGTTTTAGCTCCTACAATGAGCAGTTCTTC.

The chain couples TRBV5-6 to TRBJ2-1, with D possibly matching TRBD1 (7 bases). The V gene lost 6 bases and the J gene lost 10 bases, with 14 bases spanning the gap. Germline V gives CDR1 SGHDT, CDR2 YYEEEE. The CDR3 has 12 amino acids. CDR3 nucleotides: TGTGCCAGCATCTTCTCAGGGGGGGAGCAGTTCTTC. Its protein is CASIFSGGEQFF.

In nucleotides, the CDR3 is TGTGCCAGCAGCTTAGCGAGACAGGGGGCCAGTGGCTACACCTTC. Residues: CASSLARQGASGYTF. The chain carries TRBV7-2 and TRBJ1-2; 10 bases fit TRBD1. The CDR3 has 15 amino acids. Looked up from germline, CDR1 is SGHTA and CDR2 is FQGNSA. Trimming took 0 bases from V and 7 from J; bases not matched to a gene: 5.

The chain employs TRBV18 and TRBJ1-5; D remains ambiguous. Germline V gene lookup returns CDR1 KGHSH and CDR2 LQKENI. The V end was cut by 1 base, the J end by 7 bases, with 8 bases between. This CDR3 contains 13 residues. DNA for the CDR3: TGTGCCAGCTCACCACTCGAAGAACAGCCCCAGCATTTT. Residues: CASSPLEEQPQHF.

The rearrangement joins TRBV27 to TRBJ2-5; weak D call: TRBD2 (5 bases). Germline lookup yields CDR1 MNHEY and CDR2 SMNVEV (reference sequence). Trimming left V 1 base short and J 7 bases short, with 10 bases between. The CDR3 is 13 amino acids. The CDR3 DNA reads TGTGCCAGCAGTTTATACGGGGTCGGGACCCAGTACTTC. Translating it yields CASSLYGVGTQYF.

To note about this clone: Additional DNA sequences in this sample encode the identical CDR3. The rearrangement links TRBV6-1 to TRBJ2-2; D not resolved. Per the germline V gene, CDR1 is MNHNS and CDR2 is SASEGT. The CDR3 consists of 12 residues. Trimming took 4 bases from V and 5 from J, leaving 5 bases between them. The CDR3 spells CASSVGTGELFF. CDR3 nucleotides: TGTGCCAGCAGTGTCGGGACCGGGGAGCTGTTTTTT.